Below, 28 T cell receptor beta chains from the same sample are listed, as sequenced in a study of PD-L1 blockade in urothelial cancer. The table came from immunoSEQ multiplex PCR; TCRdb's copy has only in-frame clones and leaves some out. The table includes about 49,000 clones, about 85% detected once. This material consisted of PBMCs, taken around atezolizumab (anti-PD-L1) treatment. These receptors originate from a man aged 55-75 years with urothelial cancer.

The V gene is TRBV2, the J gene TRBJ2-5; the D gene is possibly TRBD1 (6 bases). The CDR3 consists of 14 residues. Germline CDR1 reads SNHLY; CDR2 reads FYNNEI. Trimming took off 8 bases at V and 3 bases at J, with 16 bases between the two ends. CDR3 bases: TGTGCCAGCTCGACCCAGGCAGGGGAAGAGACCCAGTACTTC. Its protein product is CASSTQAGEETQYF.

This chain joins TRBV29-1 and TRBJ1-2, with 8 nucleotides matching TRBD1. CDR3 size: 14 residues. J gave up 5 bases and V 3 bases, and 8 bases lay outside the gene matches. Germline lookup yields CDR1 SQVTM and CDR2 ANQGSEA. The DNA of the CDR3 is TGCAGCGTTGATCCACAGGGGGGGAGGTATGGCTACACCTTC. It encodes CSVDPQGGRYGYTF.

This rearrangement joins TRBV10-3 to TRBJ1-3; no definite D call. Trimming cost V 4 bases and J 2 bases, with 12 bases left between them. The CDR3 sequence is 15 residues long. Germline CDR1 ENHRY, CDR2 SYGVKD. CDR3 nucleotides: TGTGCCATCAGTGCACAAGAACAAGCTGGAAACACCATATATTTT. This sequence encodes CAISAQEQAGNTIYF.

The chain employs TRBV7-6 and TRBJ2-5, with TRBD2 as a possible D gene (6 bases). CDR1 is SGHVS, CDR2 FNYEAQ, per germline. This CDR3 region has 15 residues. V was pared by 5 bases and J by 2 bases, with 15 bases between. CDR3 bases: TGTGCCAGCAGCCCCCAGGGACTCAAACAAGAGACCCAGTACTTC. Protein sequence: CASSPQGLKQETQYF.

The chain recombines TRBV6-6 with TRBJ2-2; the match to TRBD1 covers 8 bases. The CDR3 has 15 amino acids. The J segment lost 6 bases and the V segment lost 0 bases, leaving 3 bases of the junction unmatched. Germline assignment: CDR1 MNHNY and CDR2 SVGAGI (reference sequence). The CDR3 sequence is CASSYSGQGPGELFF. CDR3 coding DNA: TGTGCCAGCAGTTACTCCGGACAGGGTCCCGGGGAGCTGTTTTTT.

The chain recombines TRBV5-6 with TRBJ2-5; TRBD1 might be the D (5 bases). CDR3 length equals 14 residues. The germline V gene has CDR1 SGHDT and CDR2 YYEEEE. Deletions cut 2 bases from V and 2 bases from J, with 10 bases between. The CDR3 reads CASSLVDSQETQYF. The CDR3 region has the DNA TGTGCCAGCAGCTTAGTTGACAGTCAAGAGACCCAGTACTTC.

The chain's CDR3 is CSAGPSGLSTDTQYF. The CDR3 region has the DNA TGCAGCGCGGGACCGTCCGGACTAAGCACAGATACGCAGTATTTT. V gene TRBV29-1 combines with J gene TRBJ2-3; weak D call: TRBD2 (6 bases). The CDR3 length is 15 residues. V was pared by 7 bases and J by 0 bases, with 17 bases between. Per the germline V gene, CDR1 is SQVTM and CDR2 is ANQGSEA.

The chain recombines TRBV7-2 with TRBJ1-1; D gene ambiguous. Germline V gene lookup returns CDR1 SGHTA and CDR2 FQGNSA. CDR3 length: 13 amino acids. The V end was cut by 5 bases, the J end by 5 bases, with 12 bases between. CDR3 sequence reads: CASSHALGTEAFF. The CDR3 region has the DNA TGTGCCAGCAGCCATGCCCTCGGGACTGAAGCTTTCTTT.

The chain combines TRBV7-2 with TRBJ2-3, with a tentative D call TRBD1 (5 bases). This CDR3 contains 14 residues. V gave up 6 bases and J gave up 6 bases, with 16 bases separating them. CDR1 and CDR2 from the germline V gene are SGHTA and FQGNSA. CDR3 bases: TGTGCCAGCAGTATGGACATTGGTCTCGATACGCAGTATTTT. Translated, it gives CASSMDIGLDTQYF.

The chain employs TRBV7-3 and TRBJ2-3, with 10 bases aligning to TRBD2. Germline V CDR1 and CDR2: SGHTA, FQGTGA. V shed 5 bases and J 7 bases; nucleotides not matched to a gene: 9. The length of the CDR3 is 15 residues. The DNA of the CDR3 is TGTGCCAGCAGCATGAAAGCGGGGGGGCCGCATACGCAGTATTTT. The encoded protein is CASSMKAGGPHTQYF.

The chain links TRBV19 to TRBJ2-1, with no clear D. The germline CDR1 and CDR2 sequences are LNHDA and SQIVND (reference sequence). V was cut by 5 bases and J by 5 bases, with 10 bases left in between. This CDR3 contains 13 residues. The CDR3 loop is CASSVAGNNEQFF. In DNA form, the CDR3 reads TGTGCCAGTAGTGTTGCAGGTAACAATGAGCAGTTCTTC.

The genes are TRBV7-9 and TRBJ2-1, with D possibly TRBD2 on 5 matching bases. CDR3 size: 15 residues. Trimming took 5 bases from V and 4 from J, leaving 15 bases between them. Germline V gene lookup returns CDR1 SEHNR and CDR2 FQNEAQ (reference sequence). CDR3 coding DNA: TGTGCCAGCAGCCTGTCGGGGTCAGGATACAATGAGCAGTTCTTC. Protein: CASSLSGSGYNEQFF.

The chain links TRBV27 to TRBJ1-2; 7 bases are a match to TRBD1. Trimming at V came to 6 bases and at J to 1 base, leaving 8 bases not matched to a gene. Germline loops: CDR1 MNHEY, CDR2 SMNVEV (reference sequence). This CDR3 region has 15 residues. The CDR3 DNA reads TGTGCCAGCAGCCTTGACAACAGGGGTAACTATGGCTACACCTTC. Translated: CASSLDNRGNYGYTF.

The chain has TRBV5-1 and TRBJ1-4; TRBD1 agrees at 7 bases. With V trimmed by 4 bases and J by 6 bases, 15 bases remained unmatched. Germline CDR1 SGHRS, CDR2 YFSETQ. The CDR3 is 17 amino acids. The CDR3 here is CASSLGQAQFGYEKLFF. Written as DNA, the CDR3 is TGCGCCAGCAGCCTCGGACAGGCCCAGTTTGGGTATGAAAAACTGTTTTTT.

The V call is TRBV18, the J call TRBJ1-4; D unclear. Trimming stripped 6 bases from V and 8 bases from J, with 7 bases between. The germline gives CDR1 KGHSH, CDR2 LQKENI. The CDR3 consists of 11 residues. This chain's CDR3 is CASSVQEKLFF. In DNA, the CDR3 is TGTGCCAGCTCCGTACAGGAAAAACTGTTTTTT.

The chain recombines TRBV4-1 with TRBJ2-5; D is unresolved. Germline-derived CDR1 and CDR2 are MGHRA and YSYEKL. Trimming took 4 bases from V and 5 from J, leaving 14 bases between them. The CDR3 sequence is 14 residues long. The CDR3, as DNA: TGCGCCAGCAGCCCCGAGTCTGTCTTGGAGACCCAGTACTTC. This gives the protein CASSPESVLETQYF.

This sequence joins TRBV5-1 and TRBJ1-3, with D possibly matching TRBD1 (6 bases). In germline, CDR1 is SGHRS, CDR2 YFSETQ. Trimming removed 1 base from V and 0 bases from J, with 11 bases in between. The CDR3 covers 16 residues. Here the CDR3 reads CASSLPTGTSGNTIYF. The CDR3 DNA reads as TGCGCCAGCAGCTTGCCGACAGGAACCTCTGGAAACACCATATATTTT.

The DNA of the CDR3 is TGTGCCAGCAGTGAGAGGCAGAATACCTACAATGAGCAGTTCTTC. Its protein product is CASSERQNTYNEQFF. The J gene is TRBJ2-1, the V gene TRBV2; no reliable D call. The CDR3 consists of 15 residues. CDR1 and CDR2 from the germline V gene are SNHLY and FYNNEI. The V end was cut by 3 bases, the J end by 2 bases, with 11 bases between.

The chain is built from TRBV5-1 and TRBJ2-1; the match to TRBD1 covers 12 bases. Germline values: CDR1 SGHRS, CDR2 YFSETQ. This CDR3 spans 17 amino acids. V shed 4 bases and J 3 bases; nucleotides not matched to a gene: 8. DNA of the CDR3: TGCGCCAGCAGCCCAGGGGGACAGGGGGCTTTCTACAATGAGCAGTTCTTC. Translating it yields CASSPGGQGAFYNEQFF.

The chain has TRBV29-1 and TRBJ2-2; perhaps TRBD1 as D (6 bases). Looked up from germline, CDR1 is SQVTM and CDR2 is ANQGSEA. This CDR3 comprises 14 residues. Trimming stripped 7 bases from V and 7 bases from J, with 19 bases between. The CDR3 region is CSARDTLRLGELFF. DNA for the CDR3: TGCAGCGCTCGGGACACTTTAAGGCTCGGGGAGCTGTTTTTT.

The chain has TRBV13 and TRBJ2-3, with 8 bases that match TRBD2. The trim removed 5 bases at V and 3 bases at J, leaving 7 bases unmatched. The CDR3 contains 15 residues. Germline V gene lookup returns CDR1 PRHDT and CDR2 FYEKMQ (reference sequence). The CDR3 is CASSPSGSATDTQYF. Written as DNA, the CDR3 is TGTGCCAGCAGCCCTAGCGGGTCGGCAACAGATACGCAGTATTTT.

The V gene is TRBV30, the J gene TRBJ1-2, with D tentatively TRBD1 (6 bases). The V gene's germline CDR1 is GTSNPN and CDR2 SVGIG (reference sequence). V was clipped by 6 bases and J by 1 base, with 9 bases between them. This CDR3 contains 12 residues. Written as DNA, the CDR3 is TGTGCCTGCCCGGACAGTAACTATGGCTACACCTTC. Its protein product is CACPDSNYGYTF. The full variable domain, its missing parts supplied by reference TRBV30 and TRBJ1-2, is SQTIHQWPATLVQPVGSPLSLECTVEGTSNPNLYWYRQAAGRGLQLLFYSVGIGQISSEVPQNLSASRPQDRQFILSSKKLLLSDSGFYLCACPDSNYGYTFGSGTRLTVV.

This chain joins TRBV5-1 and TRBJ2-7; possible D gene TRBD1, 6 bases. Germline CDR1 and CDR2: SGHRS and YFSETQ. CDR3 length: 15 amino acids. The ends were cut back, 4 bases at V and 1 base at J, with 15 bases in the middle. In nucleotides, the CDR3 is TGCGCCAGCAGCCCCGATATCGACAGGTCCTACGAGCAGTACTTC. Protein sequence: CASSPDIDRSYEQYF.

The CDR3 sequence: CAYTSGGSYEQYF. CDR3 nucleotide sequence: TGTGCCTATACTAGCGGGGGGTCCTACGAGCAGTACTTC. The chain uses TRBV30 and TRBJ2-7, with 12 nucleotides matching TRBD2. The CDR3 length is 13 residues. J was trimmed by 1 base and V by 7 bases; bases with no gene match: 2. Germline V gene sequence: CDR1 GTSNPN, CDR2 SVGIG (reference sequence).

This sequence joins TRBV5-6 and TRBJ2-1; the match to TRBD2 covers 9 bases. The CDR3 is made up of 17 amino acids. Germline V lookup: CDR1 SGHDT, CDR2 YYEEEE. The V segment lost 3 bases and the J segment 9 bases; nucleotides outside the gene matches: 16. This CDR3 is CASSSLIYSGGESEQFF. As DNA, the CDR3 is TGTGCCAGCAGCTCCCTCATCTATAGCGGGGGAGAGAGTGAGCAGTTCTTC.

This clone has a handful of counts. CDR3 amino acids: CASSPTTQGRSTIYF. The CDR3 DNA reads as TGTGCCAGCAGCCCAACAACACAGGGGAGGAGCACCATATATTTT. The rearrangement uses TRBV4-2 and TRBJ1-3, with 7 bases aligning to TRBD1. Germline V gene sequence: CDR1 LGHNA, CDR2 YNFKEQ. With V trimmed by 4 bases and J by 9 bases, 12 bases remained unmatched. The CDR3 loop spans 15 amino acids.

The rearrangement uses TRBV7-6 and TRBJ2-3, with 10 positions matching TRBD1. V dropped 4 bases and J dropped 0; count of bases not matched to a gene: 4. The CDR3 sequence is 16 residues long. From germline, CDR1 is SGHVS and CDR2 FNYEAQ. The CDR3 DNA sequence: TGTGCCAGCAGCTCTGGGACAGGGGCTAGCACAGATACGCAGTATTTT. Encoded protein: CASSSGTGASTDTQYF. Drawing the rest from reference TRBV7-6 and TRBJ2-3, the complete variable domain is GAGVSQSPRYKVTKRGQDVALRCDPISGHVSLYWYRQALGQGPEFLTYFNYEAQQDKSGLPNDRFSAERPEGSISTLTIQRTEQRDSAMYRCASSSGTGASTDTQYFGPGTRLTVL.

This chain connects TRBV5-6 to TRBJ2-7, with no clear D. Germline V gene lookup returns CDR1 SGHDT and CDR2 YYEEEE. V was cut by 1 base and J by 2 bases, with 13 bases left in between. This CDR3 is 15 amino acids long. Here the CDR3 reads CASSLLTSPAYEQYF. The DNA of the CDR3 is TGTGCCAGCAGCTTGCTCACTTCGCCGGCCTACGAGCAGTACTTC.